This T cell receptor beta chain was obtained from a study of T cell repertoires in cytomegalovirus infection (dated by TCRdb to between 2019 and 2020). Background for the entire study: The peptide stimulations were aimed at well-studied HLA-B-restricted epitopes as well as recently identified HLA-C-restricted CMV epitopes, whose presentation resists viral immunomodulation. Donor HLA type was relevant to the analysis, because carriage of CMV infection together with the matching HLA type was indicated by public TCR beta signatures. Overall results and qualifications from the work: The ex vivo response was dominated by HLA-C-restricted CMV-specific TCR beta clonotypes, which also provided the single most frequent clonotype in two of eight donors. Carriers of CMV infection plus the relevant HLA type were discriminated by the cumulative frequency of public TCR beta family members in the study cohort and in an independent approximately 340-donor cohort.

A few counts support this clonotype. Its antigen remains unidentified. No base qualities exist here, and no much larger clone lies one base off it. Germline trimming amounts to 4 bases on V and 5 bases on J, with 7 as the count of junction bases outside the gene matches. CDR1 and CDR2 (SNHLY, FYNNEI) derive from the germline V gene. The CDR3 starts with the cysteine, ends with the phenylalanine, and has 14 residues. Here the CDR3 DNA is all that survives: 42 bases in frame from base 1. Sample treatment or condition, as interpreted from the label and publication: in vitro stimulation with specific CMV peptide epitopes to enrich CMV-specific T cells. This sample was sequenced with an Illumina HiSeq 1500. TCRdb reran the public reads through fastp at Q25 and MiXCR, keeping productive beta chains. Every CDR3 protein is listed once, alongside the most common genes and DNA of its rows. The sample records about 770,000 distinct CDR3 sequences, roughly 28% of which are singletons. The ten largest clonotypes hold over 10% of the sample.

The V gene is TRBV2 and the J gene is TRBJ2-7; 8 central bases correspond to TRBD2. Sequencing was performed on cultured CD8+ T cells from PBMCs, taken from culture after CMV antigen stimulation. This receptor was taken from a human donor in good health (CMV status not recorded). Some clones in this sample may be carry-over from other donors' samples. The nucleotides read TGTGCCAGCAGTGTTGTCGCGGGGGGCCACGAGCAGTACTTC. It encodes CASSVVAGGHEQYF.